This T cell receptor (beta chain) was found in a study of T cell responses to AZD1222 COVID-19 vaccine. Whole-study results and caveats: The study sampled repertoires only after the peak T cell response. The breadth and depth of Spike-specific TCRs increased once two AZD1222 doses had been given.

About this clone: Its antigen is unknown.

Only in-frame clones appear in the TCRdb table, and some are missing; sequencing was by immunoSEQ multiplex PCR. The table includes 120,000 or so clones, around 94% detected once. Germline V lookup: CDR1 LNHDA, CDR2 SQIVND (reference sequence). Between the trimmed V and J ends, which lost 2 bases and 5 bases, there was a span of 7 bases. The CDR3 consists of 13 residues. This TCR came from an adult in good health. This chain joins TRBV19 and TRBJ1-5; tentatively, D is TRBD1 (6 bases). The sample was peripheral blood, taken on day 0 of AZD1222 vaccination. Here the CDR3 DNA reads TGTGCCAGTAGTATACACAGGGATCAGCCCCAGCATTTT. Protein: CASSIHRDQPQHF.